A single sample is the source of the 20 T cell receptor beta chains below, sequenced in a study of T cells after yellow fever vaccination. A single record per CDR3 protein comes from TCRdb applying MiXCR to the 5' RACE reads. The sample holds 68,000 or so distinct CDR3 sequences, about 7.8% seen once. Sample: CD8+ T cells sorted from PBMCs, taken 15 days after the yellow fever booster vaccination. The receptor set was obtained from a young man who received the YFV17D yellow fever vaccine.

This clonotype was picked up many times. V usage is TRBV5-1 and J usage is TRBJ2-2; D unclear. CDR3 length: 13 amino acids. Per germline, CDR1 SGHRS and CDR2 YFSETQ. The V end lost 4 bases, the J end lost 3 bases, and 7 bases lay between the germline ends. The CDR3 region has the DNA TGCGCCAGCAGCCCGACGGACACCGGGGAGCTGTTTTTT. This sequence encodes CASSPTDTGELFF.

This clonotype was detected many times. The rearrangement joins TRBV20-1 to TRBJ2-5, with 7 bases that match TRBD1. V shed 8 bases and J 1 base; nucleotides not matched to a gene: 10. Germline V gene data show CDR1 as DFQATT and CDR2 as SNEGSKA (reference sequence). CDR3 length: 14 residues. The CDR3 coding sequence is TGCAGTCCTCAAATCCGGGACAGCCAAGAGACCCAGTACTTC. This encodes CSPQIRDSQETQYF.

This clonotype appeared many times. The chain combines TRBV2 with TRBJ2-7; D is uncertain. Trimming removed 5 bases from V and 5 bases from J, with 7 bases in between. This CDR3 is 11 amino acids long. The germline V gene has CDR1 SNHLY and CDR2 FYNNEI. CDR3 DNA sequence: TGTGCCAGCAGTAACACCAACGAGCAGTACTTC. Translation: CASSNTNEQYF. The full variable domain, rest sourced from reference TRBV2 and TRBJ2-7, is EPEVTQTPSHQVTQMGQEVILRCVPISNHLYFYWYRQILGQKVEFLVSFYNNEISEKSEIFDDQFSVERPDGSNFTLKIRSTKLEDSAMYFCASSNTNEQYFGPGTRLTVT.

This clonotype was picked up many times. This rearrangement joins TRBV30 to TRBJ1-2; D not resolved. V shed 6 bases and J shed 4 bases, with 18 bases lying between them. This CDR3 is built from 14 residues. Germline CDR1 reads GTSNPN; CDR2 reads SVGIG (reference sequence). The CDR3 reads CACPFGRRIYGYTF. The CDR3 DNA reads TGTGCCTGTCCCTTTGGACGGAGAATCTATGGCTACACCTTC.

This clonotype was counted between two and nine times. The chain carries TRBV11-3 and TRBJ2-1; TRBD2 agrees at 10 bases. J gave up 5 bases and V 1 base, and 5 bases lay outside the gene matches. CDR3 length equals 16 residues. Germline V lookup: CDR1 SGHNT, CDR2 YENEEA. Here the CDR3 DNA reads TGTGCCAGCAGCTTAGCGGTCCTAGCGGGGGACAATGAGCAGTTCTTC. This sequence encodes CASSLAVLAGDNEQFF.

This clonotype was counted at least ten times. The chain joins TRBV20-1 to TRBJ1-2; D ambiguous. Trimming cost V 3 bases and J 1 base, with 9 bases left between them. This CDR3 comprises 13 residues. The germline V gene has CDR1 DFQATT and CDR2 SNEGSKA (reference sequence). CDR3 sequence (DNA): TGCAGTGCTAGGGGCAGGCTTAACTATGGCTACACCTTC. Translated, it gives CSARGRLNYGYTF.

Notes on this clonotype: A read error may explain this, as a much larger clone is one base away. This CDR3 reads CASRTPVQGADTQYF. In nucleotides, the CDR3 is TGTGCCAGCAGAACCCCCGTGCAGGGCGCAGATACGCAGTATTTT. The chain employs TRBV28 and TRBJ2-3, with a possible D match to TRBD1 (5 bases). V dropped 6 bases and J dropped 4 bases, with 17 bases sitting between them. Germline V lookup: CDR1 MDHEN, CDR2 SYDVKM. The CDR3 has 15 residues. The variable domain in full, completed from reference TRBV28 and TRBJ2-3, reads DVKVTQSSRYLVKRTGEKVFLECVQDMDHENMFWYRQDPGLGLRLIYFSYDVKMKEKGDIPEGYSVSREKKERFSLILESASTNQTSMYLCASRTPVQGADTQYFGPGTRLTVL.

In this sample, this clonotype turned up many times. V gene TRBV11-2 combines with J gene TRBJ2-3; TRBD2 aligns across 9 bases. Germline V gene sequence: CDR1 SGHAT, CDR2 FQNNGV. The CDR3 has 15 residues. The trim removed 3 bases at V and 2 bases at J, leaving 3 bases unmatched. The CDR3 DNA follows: TGTGCCAGCAGCTTTAGCGGGAGCCCCACAGATACGCAGTATTTT. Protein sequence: CASSFSGSPTDTQYF.

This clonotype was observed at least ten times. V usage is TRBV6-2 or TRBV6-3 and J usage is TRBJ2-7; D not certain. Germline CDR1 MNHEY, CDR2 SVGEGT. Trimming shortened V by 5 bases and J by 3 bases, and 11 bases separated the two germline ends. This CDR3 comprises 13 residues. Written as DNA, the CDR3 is TGTGCCAGCAGTCACACCGTGGGCTACGAGCAGTACTTC. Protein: CASSHTVGYEQYF.

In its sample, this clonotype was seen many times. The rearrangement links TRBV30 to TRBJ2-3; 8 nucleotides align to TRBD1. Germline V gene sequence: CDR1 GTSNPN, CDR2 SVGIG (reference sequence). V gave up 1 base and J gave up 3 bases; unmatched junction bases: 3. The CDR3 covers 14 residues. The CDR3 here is CAWSATGGTDTQYF. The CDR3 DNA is TGTGCCTGGAGTGCCACAGGGGGAACAGATACGCAGTATTTT.

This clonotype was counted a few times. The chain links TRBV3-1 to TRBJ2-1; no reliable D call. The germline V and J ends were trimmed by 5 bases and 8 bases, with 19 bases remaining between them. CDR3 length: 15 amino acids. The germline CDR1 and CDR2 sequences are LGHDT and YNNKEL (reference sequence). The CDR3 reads CASSFDSTPGHEQFF. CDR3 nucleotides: TGTGCCAGCAGCTTCGACTCAACCCCTGGGCATGAGCAGTTCTTC.

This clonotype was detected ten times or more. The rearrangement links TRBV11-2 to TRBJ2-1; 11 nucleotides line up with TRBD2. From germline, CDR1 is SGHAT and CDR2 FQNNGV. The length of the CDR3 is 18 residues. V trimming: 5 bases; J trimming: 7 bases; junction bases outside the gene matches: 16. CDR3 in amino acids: CASSPTWATGTSGNEQFF. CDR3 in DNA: TGTGCCAGCAGCCCGACCTGGGCCACCGGGACTAGCGGAAATGAGCAGTTCTTC.

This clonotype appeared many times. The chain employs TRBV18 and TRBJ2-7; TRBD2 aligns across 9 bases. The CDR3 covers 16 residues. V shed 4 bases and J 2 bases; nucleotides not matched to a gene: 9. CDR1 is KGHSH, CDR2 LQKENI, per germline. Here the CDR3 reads CASSLVAGAPPYEQYF. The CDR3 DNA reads TGTGCCAGCTCACTAGTAGCGGGAGCCCCTCCCTACGAGCAGTACTTC.

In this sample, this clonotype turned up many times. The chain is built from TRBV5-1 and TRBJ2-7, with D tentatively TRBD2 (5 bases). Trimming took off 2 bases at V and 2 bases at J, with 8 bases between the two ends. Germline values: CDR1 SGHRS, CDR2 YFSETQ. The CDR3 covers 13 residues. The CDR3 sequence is CASSFPGTYEQYF. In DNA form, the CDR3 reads TGCGCCAGCAGCTTTCCCGGGACCTACGAGCAGTACTTC. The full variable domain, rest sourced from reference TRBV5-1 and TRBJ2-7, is KAGVTQTPRYLIKTRGQQVTLSCSPISGHRSVSWYQQTPGQGLQFLFEYFSETQRNKGNFPGRFSGRQFSNSRSEMNVSTLELGDSALYLCASSFPGTYEQYFGPGTRLTVT.

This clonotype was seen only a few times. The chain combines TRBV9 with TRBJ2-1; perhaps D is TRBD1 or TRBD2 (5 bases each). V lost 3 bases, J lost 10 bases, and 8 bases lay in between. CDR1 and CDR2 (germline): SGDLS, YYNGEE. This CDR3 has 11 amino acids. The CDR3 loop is CASSARDEQFF. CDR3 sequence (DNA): TGTGCCAGCAGCGCCCGGGACGAGCAGTTCTTC. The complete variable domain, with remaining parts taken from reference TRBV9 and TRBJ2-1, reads DSGVTQTPKHLITATGQRVTLRCSPRSGDLSVYWYQQSLDQGLQFLIQYYNGEERAKGNILERFSAQQFPDLHSELNLSSLELGDSALYFCASSARDEQFFGPGTRLTVL.

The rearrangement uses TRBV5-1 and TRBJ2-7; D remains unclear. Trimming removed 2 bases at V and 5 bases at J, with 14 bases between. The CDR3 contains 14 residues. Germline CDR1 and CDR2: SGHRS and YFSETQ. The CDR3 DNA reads TGCGCCAGCAGCTTTGACCCGGTCAACGACGAGCAGTACTTC. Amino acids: CASSFDPVNDEQYF.

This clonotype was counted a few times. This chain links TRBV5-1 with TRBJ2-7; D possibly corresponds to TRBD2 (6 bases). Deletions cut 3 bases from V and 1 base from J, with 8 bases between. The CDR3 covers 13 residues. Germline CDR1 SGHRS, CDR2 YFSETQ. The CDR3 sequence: CASSSTSSYEQYF. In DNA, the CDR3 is TGCGCCAGCAGCTCGACTAGTTCCTACGAGCAGTACTTC.

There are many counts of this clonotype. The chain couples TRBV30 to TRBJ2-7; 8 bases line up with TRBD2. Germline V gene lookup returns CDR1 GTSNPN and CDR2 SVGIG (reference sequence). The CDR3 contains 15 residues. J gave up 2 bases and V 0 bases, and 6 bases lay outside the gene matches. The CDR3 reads CAWSVTGTRPYEQYF. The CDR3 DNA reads TGTGCCTGGAGTGTCACCGGGACTAGACCCTACGAGCAGTACTTC.

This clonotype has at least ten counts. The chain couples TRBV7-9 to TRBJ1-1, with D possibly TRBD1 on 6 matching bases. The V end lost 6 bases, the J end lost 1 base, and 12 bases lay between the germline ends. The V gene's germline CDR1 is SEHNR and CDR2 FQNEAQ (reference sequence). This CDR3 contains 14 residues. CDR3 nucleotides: TGTGCCAGCAGTGGGGGGCACGGGAACACTGAAGCTTTCTTT. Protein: CASSGGHGNTEAFF.

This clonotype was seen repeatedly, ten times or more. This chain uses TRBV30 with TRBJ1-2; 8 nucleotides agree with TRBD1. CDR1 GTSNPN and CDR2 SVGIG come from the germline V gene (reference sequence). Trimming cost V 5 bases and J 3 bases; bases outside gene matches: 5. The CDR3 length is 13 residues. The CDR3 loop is CAWVLTGDYGYTF. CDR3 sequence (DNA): TGTGCCTGGGTACTGACAGGGGACTATGGCTACACCTTC.